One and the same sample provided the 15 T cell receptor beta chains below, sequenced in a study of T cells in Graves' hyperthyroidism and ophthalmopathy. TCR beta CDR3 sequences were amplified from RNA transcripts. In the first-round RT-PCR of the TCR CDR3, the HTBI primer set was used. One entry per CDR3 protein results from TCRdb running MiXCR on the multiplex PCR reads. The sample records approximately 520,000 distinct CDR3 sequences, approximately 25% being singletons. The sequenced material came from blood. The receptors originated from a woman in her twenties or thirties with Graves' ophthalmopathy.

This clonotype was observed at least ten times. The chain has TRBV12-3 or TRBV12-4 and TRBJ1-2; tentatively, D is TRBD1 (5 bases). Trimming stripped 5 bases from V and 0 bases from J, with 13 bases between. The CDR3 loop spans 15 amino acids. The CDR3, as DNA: TGTGCCAGCAGTCCCAGGGACGGAGCTAACTATGGCTACACCTTC. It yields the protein CASSPRDGANYGYTF.

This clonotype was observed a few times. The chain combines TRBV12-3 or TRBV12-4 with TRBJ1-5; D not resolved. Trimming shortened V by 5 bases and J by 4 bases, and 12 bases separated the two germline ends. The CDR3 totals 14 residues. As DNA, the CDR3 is TGTGCCAGCAGTCGGACGGTTAGAAATCAGCCCCAGCATTTT. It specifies CASSRTVRNQPQHF.

DNA for the CDR3: TGTGCCAGCAGCCTCATCAGTAACGGGGAGCTGTTTTTT. Translated, it gives CASSLISNGELFF. The chain links TRBV7-9 to TRBJ2-2; D unresolved. The germline CDR1 and CDR2 sequences are SEHNR and FQNEAQ (reference sequence). Trimming pared 5 bases from V and 7 bases from J, leaving 11 bases between. This CDR3 is 13 amino acids long.

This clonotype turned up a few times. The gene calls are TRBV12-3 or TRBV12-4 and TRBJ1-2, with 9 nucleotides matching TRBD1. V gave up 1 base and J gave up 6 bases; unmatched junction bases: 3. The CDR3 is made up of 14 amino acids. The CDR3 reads CASSLGWDRDGYTF. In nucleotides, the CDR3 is TGTGCCAGCAGTTTAGGTTGGGACAGGGATGGCTACACCTTC.

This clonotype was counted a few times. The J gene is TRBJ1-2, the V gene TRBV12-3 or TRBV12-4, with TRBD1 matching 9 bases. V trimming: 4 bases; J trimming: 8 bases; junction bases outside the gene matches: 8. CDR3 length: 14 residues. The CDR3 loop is CASSSHDRGKGYTF. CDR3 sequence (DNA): TGTGCCAGCAGTTCTCACGACAGGGGGAAAGGCTACACCTTC.

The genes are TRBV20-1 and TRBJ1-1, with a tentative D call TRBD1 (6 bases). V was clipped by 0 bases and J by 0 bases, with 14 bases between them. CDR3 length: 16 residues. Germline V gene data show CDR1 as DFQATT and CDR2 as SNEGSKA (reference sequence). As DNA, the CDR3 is TGCAGTGCTAGAGATGGGACAAGGCCCATGAACACTGAAGCTTTCTTT. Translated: CSARDGTRPMNTEAFF.

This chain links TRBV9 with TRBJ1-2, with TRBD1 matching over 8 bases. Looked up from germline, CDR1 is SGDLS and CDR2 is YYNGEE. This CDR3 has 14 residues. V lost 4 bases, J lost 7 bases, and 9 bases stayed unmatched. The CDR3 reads CASSTLDRAGGYTF. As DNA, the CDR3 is TGTGCCAGCAGCACCTTGGACAGGGCGGGTGGCTACACCTTC. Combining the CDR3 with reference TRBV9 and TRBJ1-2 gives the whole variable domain DSGVTQTPKHLITATGQRVTLRCSPRSGDLSVYWYQQSLDQGLQFLIQYYNGEERAKGNILERFSAQQFPDLHSELNLSSLELGDSALYFCASSTLDRAGGYTFGSGTRLTVV.

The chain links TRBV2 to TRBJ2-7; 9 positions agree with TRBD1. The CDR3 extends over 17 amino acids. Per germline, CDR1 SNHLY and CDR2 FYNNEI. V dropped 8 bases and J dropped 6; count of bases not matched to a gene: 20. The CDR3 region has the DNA TGTGCCAGCCGTGGGGGGGTCCGGCGGGACAGGGCAATCGAGCAGTACTTC. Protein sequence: CASRGGVRRDRAIEQYF.

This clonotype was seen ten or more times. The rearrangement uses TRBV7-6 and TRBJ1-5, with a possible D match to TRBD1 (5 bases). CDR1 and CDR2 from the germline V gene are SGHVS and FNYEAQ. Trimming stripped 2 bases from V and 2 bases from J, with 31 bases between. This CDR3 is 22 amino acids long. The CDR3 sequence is CASSLSTGVPPFQAGRNQPQHF. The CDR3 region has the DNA TGTGCCAGCAGCTTATCGACGGGAGTACCACCTTTCCAAGCAGGGCGCAATCAGCCCCAGCATTTT.

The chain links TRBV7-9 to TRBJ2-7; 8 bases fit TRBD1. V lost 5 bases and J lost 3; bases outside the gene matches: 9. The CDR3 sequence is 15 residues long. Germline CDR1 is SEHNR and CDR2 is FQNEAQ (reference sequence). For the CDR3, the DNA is TGTGCCAGCAGCAAACAGGGGGAGCCACTCTACGAGCAGTACTTC. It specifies CASSKQGEPLYEQYF.

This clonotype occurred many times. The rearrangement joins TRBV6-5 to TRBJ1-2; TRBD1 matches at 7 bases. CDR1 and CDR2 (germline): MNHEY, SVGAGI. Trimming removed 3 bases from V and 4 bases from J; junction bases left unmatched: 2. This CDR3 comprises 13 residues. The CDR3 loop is CASSYYRGYGYTF. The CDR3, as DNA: TGTGCCAGCAGTTATTACAGGGGCTATGGCTACACCTTC.

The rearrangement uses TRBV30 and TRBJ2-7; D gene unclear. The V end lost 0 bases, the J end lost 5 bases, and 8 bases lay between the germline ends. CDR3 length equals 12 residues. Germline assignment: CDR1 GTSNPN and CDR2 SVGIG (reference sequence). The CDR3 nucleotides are TGTGCCTGGAGTGTAAGGTCGGACGAGCAGTACTTC. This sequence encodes CAWSVRSDEQYF.

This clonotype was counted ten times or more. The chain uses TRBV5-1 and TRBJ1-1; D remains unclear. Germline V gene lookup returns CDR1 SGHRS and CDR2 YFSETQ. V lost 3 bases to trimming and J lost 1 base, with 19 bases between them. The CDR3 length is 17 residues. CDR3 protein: CASSYSLRGRTNTEAFF. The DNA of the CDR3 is TGCGCCAGCAGCTACTCTCTCCGTGGACGTACGAACACTGAAGCTTTCTTT.

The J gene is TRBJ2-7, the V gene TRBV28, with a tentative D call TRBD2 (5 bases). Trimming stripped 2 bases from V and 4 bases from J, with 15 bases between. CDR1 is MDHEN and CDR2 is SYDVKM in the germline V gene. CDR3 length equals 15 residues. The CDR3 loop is CASSLHAGPSYEQYF. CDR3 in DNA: TGTGCCAGCAGTTTACATGCGGGTCCTTCTTACGAGCAGTACTTC.

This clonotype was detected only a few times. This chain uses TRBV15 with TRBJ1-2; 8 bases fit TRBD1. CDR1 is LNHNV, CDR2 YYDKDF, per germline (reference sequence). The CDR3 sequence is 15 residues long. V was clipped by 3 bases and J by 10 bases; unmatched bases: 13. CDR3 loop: CATSSDPRDRFFYTF. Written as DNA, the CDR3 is TGTGCCACCAGCAGCGATCCCCGGGACAGGTTCTTCTACACCTTC.